This T cell receptor (beta chain) was sequenced in a study of blood T cell repertoires in COVID-19. This clone appeared once. CDR1 is MNHEY and CDR2 is SVGAGI in the germline V gene. V was clipped by 9 bases and J by 1 base, with 15 bases between them. The CDR3 contains 14 residues. Participants came from 20 to 25 US areas, aged about 18 to 100 years. In the original analysis: Reference gene primer amplification in the assay estimated nucleated cell counts. Libraries were prepared by immunoSEQ multiplex PCR; TCRdb keeps only in-frame clonotypes and omits some of them. V and J calls and clone size follow that table, whereas D and trimming were derived from the DNA. The sample includes some 270,000 clones, 80% to 85% of them seen just once.

Sequenced sample: PBMCs or T cells enriched from blood (not recorded which). This rearrangement joins TRBV6-5 to TRBJ2-5; possible D gene TRBD2, 7 bases. The receptor's source is a man aged 45-65 years who had recovered from COVID-19. CDR3: CASFHGGAQETQYF. CDR3 coding DNA: TGTGCCAGTTTCCATGGGGGGGCCCAAGAGACCCAGTACTTC.